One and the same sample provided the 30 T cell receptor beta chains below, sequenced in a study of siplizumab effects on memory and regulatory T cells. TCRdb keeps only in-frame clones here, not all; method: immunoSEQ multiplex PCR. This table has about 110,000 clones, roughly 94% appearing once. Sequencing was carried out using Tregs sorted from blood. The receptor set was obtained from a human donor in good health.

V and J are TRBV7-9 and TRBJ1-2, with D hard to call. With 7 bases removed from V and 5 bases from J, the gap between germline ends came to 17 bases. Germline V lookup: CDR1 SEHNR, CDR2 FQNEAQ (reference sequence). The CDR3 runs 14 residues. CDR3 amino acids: CASIPYGALYGYTF. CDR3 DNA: TGTGCCAGCATACCGTACGGTGCGCTATATGGCTACACCTTC.

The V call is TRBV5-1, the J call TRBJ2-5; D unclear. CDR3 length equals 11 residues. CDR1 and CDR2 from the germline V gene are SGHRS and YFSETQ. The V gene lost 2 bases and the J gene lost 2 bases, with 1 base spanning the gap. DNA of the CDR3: TGCGCCAGCAGCTTTCAAGAGACCCAGTACTTC. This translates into CASSFQETQYF.

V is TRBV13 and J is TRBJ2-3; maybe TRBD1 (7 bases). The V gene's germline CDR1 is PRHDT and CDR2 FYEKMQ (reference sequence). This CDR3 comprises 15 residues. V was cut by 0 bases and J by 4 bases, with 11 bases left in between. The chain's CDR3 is CASSLGPRGADTQYF. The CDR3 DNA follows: TGTGCCAGCAGCTTAGGTCCCAGGGGGGCAGATACGCAGTATTTT.

CDR3 residues: CASSLDGSNYGYTF. CDR3 bases: TGCGCCAGCAGCTTGGACGGCTCTAACTATGGCTACACCTTC. The chain has TRBV5-1 and TRBJ1-2; the D is unclear. Germline V lookup: CDR1 SGHRS, CDR2 YFSETQ. Trimming took 0 bases from V and 0 from J, leaving 6 bases between them. The CDR3 has 14 amino acids. The full variable domain, its missing parts supplied by reference TRBV5-1 and TRBJ1-2, is KAGVTQTPRYLIKTRGQQVTLSCSPISGHRSVSWYQQTPGQGLQFLFEYFSETQRNKGNFPGRFSGRQFSNSRSEMNVSTLELGDSALYLCASSLDGSNYGYTFGSGTRLTVV.

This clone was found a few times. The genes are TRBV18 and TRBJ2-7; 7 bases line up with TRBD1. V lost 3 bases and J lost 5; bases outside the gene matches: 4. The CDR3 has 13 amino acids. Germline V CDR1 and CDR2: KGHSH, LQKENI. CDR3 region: CASSPTGNHEQYF. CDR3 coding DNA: TGTGCCAGCTCACCGACAGGGAACCACGAGCAGTACTTC.

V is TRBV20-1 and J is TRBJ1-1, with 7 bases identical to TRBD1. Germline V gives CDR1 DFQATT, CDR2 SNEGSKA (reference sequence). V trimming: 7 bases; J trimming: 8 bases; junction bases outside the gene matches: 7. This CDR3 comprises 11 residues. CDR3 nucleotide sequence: TGCAGTGTTGAGGGGGCGGAGGAAGCTTTCTTT. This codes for CSVEGAEEAFF.

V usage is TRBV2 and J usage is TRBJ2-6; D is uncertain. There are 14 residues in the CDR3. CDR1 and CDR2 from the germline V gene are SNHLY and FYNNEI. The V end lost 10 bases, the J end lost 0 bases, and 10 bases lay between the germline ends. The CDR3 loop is CANQVYSGANVLTF. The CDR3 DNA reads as TGTGCCAACCAAGTTTACTCTGGGGCCAACGTCCTGACTTTC.

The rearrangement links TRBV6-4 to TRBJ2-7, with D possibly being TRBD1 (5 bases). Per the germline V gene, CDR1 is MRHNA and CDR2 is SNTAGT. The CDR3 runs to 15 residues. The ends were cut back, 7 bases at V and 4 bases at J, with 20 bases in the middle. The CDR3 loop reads CASTSQVQAPYEQYF. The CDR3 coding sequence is TGTGCCAGCACTTCACAGGTCCAGGCCCCATACGAGCAGTACTTC.

DNA of the CDR3: TGTGCCAGCAGCGCCCGACTAGCACGAATCACAGATACGCAGTATTTT. This translates into CASSARLARITDTQYF. The rearrangement joins TRBV7-9 to TRBJ2-3; 7 bases line up with TRBD2. Germline CDR1 is SEHNR and CDR2 is FQNEAQ (reference sequence). CDR3 length: 16 amino acids. With 5 bases clipped from V and 2 bases from J, the junction kept 10 bases outside the gene matches.

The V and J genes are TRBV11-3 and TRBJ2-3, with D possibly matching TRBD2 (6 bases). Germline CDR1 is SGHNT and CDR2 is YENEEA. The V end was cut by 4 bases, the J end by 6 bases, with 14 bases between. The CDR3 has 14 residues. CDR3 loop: CASSSPGLGDTQYF. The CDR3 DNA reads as TGTGCCAGCAGCTCCCCGGGACTTGGGGATACGCAGTATTTT.

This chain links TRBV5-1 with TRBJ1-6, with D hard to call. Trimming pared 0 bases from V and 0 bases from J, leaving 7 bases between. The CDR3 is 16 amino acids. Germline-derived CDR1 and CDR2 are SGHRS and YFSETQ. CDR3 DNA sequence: TGCGCCAGCAGCTTGGATCAGAGCTCCTATAATTCACCCCTCCACTTT. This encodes CASSLDQSSYNSPLHF.

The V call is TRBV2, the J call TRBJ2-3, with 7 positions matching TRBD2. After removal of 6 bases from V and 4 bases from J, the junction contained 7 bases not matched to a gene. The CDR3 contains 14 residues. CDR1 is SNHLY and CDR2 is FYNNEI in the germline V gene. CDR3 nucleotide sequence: TGTGCCAGCAGAGGACTAGTCACCGCAGATACGCAGTATTTT. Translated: CASRGLVTADTQYF.

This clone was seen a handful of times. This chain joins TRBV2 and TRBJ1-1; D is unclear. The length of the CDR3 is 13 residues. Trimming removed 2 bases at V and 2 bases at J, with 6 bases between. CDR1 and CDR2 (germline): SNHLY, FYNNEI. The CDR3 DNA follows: TGTGCCAGCAGTGAAACGGCCAACACTGAAGCTTTCTTT. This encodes CASSETANTEAFF.

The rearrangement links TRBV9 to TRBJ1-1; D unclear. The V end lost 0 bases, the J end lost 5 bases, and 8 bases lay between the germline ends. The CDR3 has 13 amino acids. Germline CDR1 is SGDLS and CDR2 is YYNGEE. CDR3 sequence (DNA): TGTGCCAGCAGCGTAGGCCCGGGGACTGAAGCTTTCTTT. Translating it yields CASSVGPGTEAFF.

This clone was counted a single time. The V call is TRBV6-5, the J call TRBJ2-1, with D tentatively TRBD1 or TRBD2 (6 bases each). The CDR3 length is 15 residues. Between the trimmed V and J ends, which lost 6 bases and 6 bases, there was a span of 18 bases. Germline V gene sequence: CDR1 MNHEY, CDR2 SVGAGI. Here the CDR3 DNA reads TGTGCCAGCAGCACCCGGGGGCGGCGATCCAATGAGCAGTTCTTC. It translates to CASSTRGRRSNEQFF.

The CDR3 bases are TGTGCCAGCAGCTTAGGAAGCCGGGCCTACAATGAGCAGTTCTTC. Encoded protein: CASSLGSRAYNEQFF. The rearrangement links TRBV7-3 to TRBJ2-1, with D unresolved. The CDR3 is 15 residues long. V lost 2 bases to trimming and J lost 2 bases, with 10 bases between them. CDR1 is SGHTA and CDR2 is FQGTGA in the germline V gene.

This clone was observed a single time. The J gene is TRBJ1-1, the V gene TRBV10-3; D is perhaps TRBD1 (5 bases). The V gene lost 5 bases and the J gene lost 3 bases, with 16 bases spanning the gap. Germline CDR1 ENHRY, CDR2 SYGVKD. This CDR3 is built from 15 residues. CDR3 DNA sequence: TGTGCCATCAGTCTGGGGGGTAAGACGGACACTGAAGCTTTCTTT. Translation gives CAISLGGKTDTEAFF.

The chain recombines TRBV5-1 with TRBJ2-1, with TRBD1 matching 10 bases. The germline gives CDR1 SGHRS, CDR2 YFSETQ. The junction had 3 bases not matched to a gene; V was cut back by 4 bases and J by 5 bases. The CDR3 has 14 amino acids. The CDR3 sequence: CASSAGTGDNEQFF. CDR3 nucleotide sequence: TGCGCCAGCAGCGCCGGGACAGGGGACAATGAGCAGTTCTTC.

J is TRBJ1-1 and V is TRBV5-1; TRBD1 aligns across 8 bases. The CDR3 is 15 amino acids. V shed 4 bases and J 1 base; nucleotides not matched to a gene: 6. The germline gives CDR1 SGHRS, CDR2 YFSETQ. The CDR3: CASSDRDRKNTEAFF. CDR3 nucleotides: TGCGCCAGCAGCGACCGGGACAGGAAGAACACTGAAGCTTTCTTT.

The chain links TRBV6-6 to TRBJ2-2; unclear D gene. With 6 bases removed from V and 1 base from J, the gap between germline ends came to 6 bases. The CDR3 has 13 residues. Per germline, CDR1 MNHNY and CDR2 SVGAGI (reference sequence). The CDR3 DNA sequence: TGTGCCAGCAGCCCTCTGAACACCGGGGAGCTGTTTTTT. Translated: CASSPLNTGELFF.

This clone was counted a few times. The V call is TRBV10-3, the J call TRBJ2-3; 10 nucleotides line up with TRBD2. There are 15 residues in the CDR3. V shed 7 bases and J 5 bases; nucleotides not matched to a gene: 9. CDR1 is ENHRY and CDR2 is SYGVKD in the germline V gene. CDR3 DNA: TGTGCCATCAAGAGCGGGGGGGCCTTTCGAGATACGCAGTATTTT. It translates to CAIKSGGAFRDTQYF.

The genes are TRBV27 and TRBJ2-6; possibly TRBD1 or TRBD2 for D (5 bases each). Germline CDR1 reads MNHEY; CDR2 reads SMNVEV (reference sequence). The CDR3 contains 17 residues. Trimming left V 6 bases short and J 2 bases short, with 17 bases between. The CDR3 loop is CASSWDHARPGANVLTF. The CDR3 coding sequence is TGTGCCAGCAGCTGGGACCACGCCCGGCCTGGGGCCAACGTCCTGACTTTC.

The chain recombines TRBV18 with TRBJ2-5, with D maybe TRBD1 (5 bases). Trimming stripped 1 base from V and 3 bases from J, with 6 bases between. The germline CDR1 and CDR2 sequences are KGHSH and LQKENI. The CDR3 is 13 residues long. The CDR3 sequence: CASSPRREETQYF. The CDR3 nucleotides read TGTGCCAGCTCACCACGCAGGGAAGAGACCCAGTACTTC.

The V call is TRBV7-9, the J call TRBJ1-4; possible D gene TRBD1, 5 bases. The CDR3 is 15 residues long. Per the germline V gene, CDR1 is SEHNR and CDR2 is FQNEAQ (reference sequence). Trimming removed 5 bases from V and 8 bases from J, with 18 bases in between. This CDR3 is CASSPGRARLEKLFF. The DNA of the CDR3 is TGTGCCAGCAGCCCGGGGCGGGCTCGGTTGGAAAAACTGTTTTTT.

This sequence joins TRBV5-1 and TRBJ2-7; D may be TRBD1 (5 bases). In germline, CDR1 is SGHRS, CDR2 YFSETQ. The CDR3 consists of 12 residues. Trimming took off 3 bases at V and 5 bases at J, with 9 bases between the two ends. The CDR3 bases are TGCGCCAGCAGCTACGCAGGGAACGAGCAGTACTTC. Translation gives CASSYAGNEQYF.

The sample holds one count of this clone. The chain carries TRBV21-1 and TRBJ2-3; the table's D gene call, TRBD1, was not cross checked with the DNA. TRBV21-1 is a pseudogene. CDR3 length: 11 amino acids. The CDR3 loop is CARGLKDTQYF. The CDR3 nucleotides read TGTGCCAGGGGGCTTAAAGATACGCAGTATTTT.

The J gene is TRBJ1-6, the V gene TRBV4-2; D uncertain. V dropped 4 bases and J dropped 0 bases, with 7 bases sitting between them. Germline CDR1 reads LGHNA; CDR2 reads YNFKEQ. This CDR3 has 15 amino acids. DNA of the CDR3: TGTGCCAGCAGCCCTGTGCGCTCCTATAATTCACCCCTCCACTTT. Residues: CASSPVRSYNSPLHF.

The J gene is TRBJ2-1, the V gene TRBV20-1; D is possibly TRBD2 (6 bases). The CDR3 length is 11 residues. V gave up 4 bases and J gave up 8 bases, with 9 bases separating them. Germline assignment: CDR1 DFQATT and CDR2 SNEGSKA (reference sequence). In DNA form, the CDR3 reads TGCAGTGCTACCGGGAGAGATGAGCAGTTCTTC. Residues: CSATGRDEQFF.

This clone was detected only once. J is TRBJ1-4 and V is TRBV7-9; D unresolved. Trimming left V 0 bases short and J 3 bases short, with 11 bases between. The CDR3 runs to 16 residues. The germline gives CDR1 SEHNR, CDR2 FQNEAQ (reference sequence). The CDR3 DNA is TGTGCCAGCAGCTTAGCGTTCCGGGCGTCTAATGAAAAACTGTTTTTT. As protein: CASSLAFRASNEKLFF. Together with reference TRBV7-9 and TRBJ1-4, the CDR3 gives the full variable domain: DTGVSQNPRHKITKRGQNVTFRCDPISEHNRLYWYRQTLGQGPEFLTYFQNEAQLEKSRLLSDRFSAERPKGSFSTLEIQRTEQGDSAMYLCASSLAFRASNEKLFFGSGTQLSVL.

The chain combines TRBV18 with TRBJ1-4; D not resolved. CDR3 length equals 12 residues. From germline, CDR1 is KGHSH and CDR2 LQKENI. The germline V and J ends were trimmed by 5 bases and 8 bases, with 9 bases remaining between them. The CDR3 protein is CASSTEEEKLFF. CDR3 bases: TGTGCCAGCTCAACGGAGGAGGAAAAACTGTTTTTT.